Listed below are T cell receptor beta chains from one sample, sequenced in a study of cytomegalovirus exposure and HLA in healthy donors. Only in-frame clones appear in the TCRdb table, and some are missing; sequencing was by immunoSEQ multiplex PCR. The sample shows under 150,000 clones, approximately 93% of them seen only once. The sequenced material came from PBMCs. The source is a man aged 18 to 29 in good health and CMV-seronegative. The CDR3 runs from the conserved cysteine through the conserved F or W. The order of the fields is V gene, clone size, D gene, J gene, CDR3 DNA, CDR3 protein. D genes are given only for firm matches. Some rows mark clone size as missing; the rest say once, few, many or name a class of expanded clone.

V gene: TRBV4-2; clone size: -; D gene: TRBD1; J gene: TRBJ1-2; CDR3 DNA: TGTGCCAGCAGCCAATTCTTCGGACAGGACTATGGCTACACCTTC; CDR3 protein: CASSQFFGQDYGYTF
V gene: TRBV18; clone size: -; D gene: -; J gene: TRBJ1-2; CDR3 DNA: TGTGCCAGCTCACCAGACGGGGGGACCTATGGCTACACCTTC; CDR3 protein: CASSPDGGTYGYTF
V gene: TRBV5-1; clone size: -; D gene: -; J gene: TRBJ1-2; CDR3 DNA: TGCGCCAGCAGGAGGGAGCCTGGGAGGGTAGATGGCTACACCTTC; CDR3 protein: CASRREPGRVDGYTF
V gene: TRBV4-1; clone size: -; D gene: TRBD2; J gene: TRBJ2-2; CDR3 DNA: TGCGCCAGCAGCCCCCTAGGACTAGCGGGAGGGGCAGGGAAAAACACCGGGGAGCTGTTTTTT; CDR3 protein: CASSPLGLAGGAGKNTGELFF
V gene: TRBV7-3; clone size: few; D gene: -; J gene: TRBJ2-1; CDR3 DNA: TGTGCCAGCAGCCCCGACGGGGAAGAGCAGTTCTTC; CDR3 protein: CASSPDGEEQFF
V gene: TRBV7-2; clone size: -; D gene: -; J gene: TRBJ2-7; CDR3 DNA: TGTGCCAGCAGCTTAGAGTCAGGGAATGGTAGATTTGAGCAGTACTTC; CDR3 protein: CASSLESGNGRFEQYF
V gene: TRBV29-1; clone size: -; D gene: TRBD1; J gene: TRBJ2-5; CDR3 DNA: TGCAGCGTTGAAGGGCCGGGACAGGGGGCGCGGGAGACCCAGTACTTC; CDR3 protein: CSVEGPGQGARETQYF
V gene: TRBV2; clone size: -; D gene: -; J gene: TRBJ2-3; CDR3 DNA: TGTGCCAGCAGGGAGAGGACAGCCAGCACAGATACGCAGTATTTT; CDR3 protein: CASRERTASTDTQYF
V gene: TRBV5-6; clone size: -; D gene: -; J gene: TRBJ1-6; CDR3 DNA: TGTGCCAGCAGCTTGCTAGAGGGTTCACCCCTCCACTTT; CDR3 protein: CASSLLEGSPLHF
V gene: TRBV9; clone size: once; D gene: TRBD1; J gene: TRBJ1-4; CDR3 DNA: TGTGCCAGCAGCGCCCGGACAGGGAGTGCTGAAAAACTGTTTTTT; CDR3 protein: CASSARTGSAEKLFF
V gene: TRBV2; clone size: -; D gene: -; J gene: TRBJ2-3; CDR3 DNA: TGTGCCAGCATTCGGACAGATACGCAGTATTTT; CDR3 protein: CASIRTDTQYF
V gene: TRBV19; clone size: -; D gene: -; J gene: TRBJ2-1; CDR3 DNA: TGTGCCAGTAGTATGGGAAGGGGCCCTTACAATGAGCAGTTCTTC; CDR3 protein: CASSMGRGPYNEQFF
V gene: TRBV4-1; clone size: -; D gene: -; J gene: TRBJ1-5; CDR3 DNA: TGCGCCAGCAGCCAAGATGGGCCTGCGGGTCAGCCCCAGCATTTT; CDR3 protein: CASSQDGPAGQPQHF
V gene: TRBV19; clone size: -; D gene: -; J gene: TRBJ1-5; CDR3 DNA: TGTGCCAGTAGTATTAAACAGGGAAATCAGCCCCAGCATTTT; CDR3 protein: CASSIKQGNQPQHF
V gene: TRBV11-1; clone size: once; D gene: TRBD1; J gene: TRBJ1-3; CDR3 DNA: TGTGCCAGCAGCACCCGGACAGGGGGCACTGGAAACACCATATATTTT; CDR3 protein: CASSTRTGGTGNTIYF
V gene: TRBV6-5; clone size: -; D gene: TRBD1; J gene: TRBJ2-7; CDR3 DNA: TGTGCCAGCAGTTTTAGCACAGGGGACTACGAGCAGTACTTC; CDR3 protein: CASSFSTGDYEQYF
V gene: TRBV9; clone size: -; D gene: -; J gene: TRBJ2-5; CDR3 DNA: TGTGCCAGCAGCGTAGCGTCGCGGGGTCAAGAGACCCAGTACTTC; CDR3 protein: CASSVASRGQETQYF
V gene: TRBV5-6; clone size: -; D gene: -; J gene: TRBJ2-1; CDR3 DNA: TGTGCCAGCAGCCACAGGGCTGAGCAGTTCTTC; CDR3 protein: CASSHRAEQFF
V gene: TRBV5-4; clone size: -; D gene: -; J gene: TRBJ2-5; CDR3 DNA: TGTGCCAGCAGCCCCGGACTATTGGGAGAGACCCAGTACTTC; CDR3 protein: CASSPGLLGETQYF
V gene: TRBV5-8; clone size: -; D gene: TRBD1; J gene: TRBJ1-1; CDR3 DNA: TGTGCCAGCAGTTATGCAGACAGGGGGGGGGCTTTCTTT; CDR3 protein: CASSYADRGGAFF
V gene: TRBV19; clone size: -; D gene: -; J gene: TRBJ1-2; CDR3 DNA: TGTGCCAGTAATCCCGGGACACTCTATGGCTACACCTTC; CDR3 protein: CASNPGTLYGYTF
V gene: TRBV18; clone size: once; D gene: TRBD2; J gene: TRBJ2-4; CDR3 DNA: TGTGCCAGCTCACCACCGGGACTAGCGGGAGGGAACATTCAGTACTTC; CDR3 protein: CASSPPGLAGGNIQYF
V gene: TRBV27; clone size: -; D gene: -; J gene: TRBJ1-4; CDR3 DNA: TGTGCCAGCAGTATCAGACAGGACCAGGGTGAAAAACTGTTTTTT; CDR3 protein: CASSIRQDQGEKLFF
V gene: TRBV19; clone size: -; D gene: TRBD1; J gene: TRBJ1-5; CDR3 DNA: TGTGCCAGTAGTATAGGGACAGGGAATAGGCTATTTGATCAGCCCCAGCATTTT; CDR3 protein: CASSIGTGNRLFDQPQHF
V gene: TRBV15; clone size: -; D gene: -; J gene: TRBJ2-1; CDR3 DNA: TGTGCCACCAGCAGAGTCTCTCACAAAACCCAGTTCTTC; CDR3 protein: CATSRVSHKTQFF
V gene: TRBV10-2; clone size: -; D gene: TRBD1; J gene: TRBJ2-7; CDR3 DNA: TGCGCCAGCAGGGGACAGCGGACCTACGAGCAGTACTTC; CDR3 protein: CASRGQRTYEQYF
V gene: TRBV5-1; clone size: -; D gene: TRBD1; J gene: TRBJ1-2; CDR3 DNA: TGCGCCAGCAGCTCCCGACAGGGCTGGAACTATGGCTACACCTTC; CDR3 protein: CASSSRQGWNYGYTF
V gene: TRBV29-1; clone size: -; D gene: -; J gene: TRBJ2-7; CDR3 DNA: TGCAGCGTTGGAGGGAACAACGAGCAGTACTTC; CDR3 protein: CSVGGNNEQYF
V gene: TRBV18; clone size: -; D gene: -; J gene: TRBJ1-1; CDR3 DNA: TGTGCCAGCTCACCATCAGGGTCCATGAACACTGAAGCTTTCTTT; CDR3 protein: CASSPSGSMNTEAFF
V gene: TRBV2; clone size: -; D gene: TRBD1; J gene: TRBJ1-3; CDR3 DNA: TGTGCCAGCAGTGGGGAAACAGGGGCCTCTGGAAACACCATATATTTT; CDR3 protein: CASSGETGASGNTIYF
V gene: TRBV7-2; clone size: -; D gene: -; J gene: TRBJ2-1; CDR3 DNA: TGTGCCAGCAGCTTACCACTAGCCTACAATGAGCAGTTCTTC; CDR3 protein: CASSLPLAYNEQFF
V gene: TRBV19; clone size: -; D gene: TRBD1; J gene: TRBJ1-5; CDR3 DNA: TGTGCCAGTACGGGACAGTTCAATCAGCCCCAGCATTTT; CDR3 protein: CASTGQFNQPQHF
V gene: TRBV19; clone size: -; D gene: TRBD1; J gene: TRBJ1-6; CDR3 DNA: TGTGCCAGTAGTACGAAGACAGGGCCTCTAAATAATTCACCCCTCCACTTT; CDR3 protein: CASSTKTGPLNNSPLHF
V gene: TRBV5-1; clone size: -; D gene: TRBD1; J gene: TRBJ2-3; CDR3 DNA: TGCGCCAGCAGCTGGCGACAGGGGGCAGGAGATACGCAGTATTTT; CDR3 protein: CASSWRQGAGDTQYF
V gene: TRBV5-4; clone size: -; D gene: -; J gene: TRBJ2-2; CDR3 DNA: TGTGCCAGCAGCTTGATACTAGTCGGGGAGCTGTTTTTT; CDR3 protein: CASSLILVGELFF
V gene: TRBV19; clone size: -; D gene: TRBD2; J gene: TRBJ2-1; CDR3 DNA: TGTGCCAGTAGGGGCCCGGGAGAGAGGGCGGGAGGCTCCTACAATGAGCAGTTCTTC; CDR3 protein: CASRGPGERAGGSYNEQFF
V gene: TRBV6-1; clone size: -; D gene: -; J gene: TRBJ1-1; CDR3 DNA: TGTGCCAGCAGTGAGACACGGACTTCAGCTTTCTTT; CDR3 protein: CASSETRTSAFF
V gene: TRBV6-1; clone size: -; D gene: -; J gene: TRBJ1-4; CDR3 DNA: TGTGCCAGCAGTGGGAAATACAGTACAACTAATGAAAAACTGTTTTTT; CDR3 protein: CASSGKYSTTNEKLFF
V gene: TRBV6-5; clone size: -; D gene: -; J gene: TRBJ1-1; CDR3 DNA: TGTGCCAGCAGTTACTCGGGGGCAGGTGTGAACACTGAAGCTTTCTTT; CDR3 protein: CASSYSGAGVNTEAFF